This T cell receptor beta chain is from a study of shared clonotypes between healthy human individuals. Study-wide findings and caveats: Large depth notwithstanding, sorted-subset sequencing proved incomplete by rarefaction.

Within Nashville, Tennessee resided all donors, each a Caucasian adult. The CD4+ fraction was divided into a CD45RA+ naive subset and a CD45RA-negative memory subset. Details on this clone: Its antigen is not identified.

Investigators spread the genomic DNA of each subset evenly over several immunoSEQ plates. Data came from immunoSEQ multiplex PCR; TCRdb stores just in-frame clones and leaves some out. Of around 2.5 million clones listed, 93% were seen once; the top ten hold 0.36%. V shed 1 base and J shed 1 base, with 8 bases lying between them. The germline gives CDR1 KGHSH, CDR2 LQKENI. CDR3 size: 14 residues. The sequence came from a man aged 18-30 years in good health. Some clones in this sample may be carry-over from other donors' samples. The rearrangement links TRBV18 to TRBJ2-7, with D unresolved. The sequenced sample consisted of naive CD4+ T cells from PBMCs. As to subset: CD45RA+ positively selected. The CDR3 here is CASSPRFGSYEQYF. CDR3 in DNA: TGTGCCAGCTCACCACGATTCGGGTCCTACGAGCAGTACTTC.